The sequence of this TCR beta chain was determined in a study of blood T cell repertoires in COVID-19. The ends were cut back, 0 bases at V and 8 bases at J, with 8 bases in the middle. The CDR3 sequence is 13 residues long. Germline CDR1 and CDR2: SGHRS and YFSETQ. Method: immunoSEQ multiplex PCR; TCRdb's copy keeps in-frame clones and lacks some. Here the sample spans some 350,000 clones, about 83% being singletons. The source of this sequence is a man younger than 45 with active or convalescent COVID-19. The sequencing input was peripheral blood. This sequence joins TRBV5-1 and TRBJ1-4; D is possibly TRBD1 (5 bases). The CDR3 here is CASSLVTDEKLFF. The CDR3 bases are TGCGCCAGCAGCTTGGTGACAGACGAAAAACTGTTTTTT.